The clone carrying this T cell receptor beta chain was seen a few times. Its cognate antigen is unknown. Peripheral blood, around 9.4 milliliters per donor, was collected. With a J-beta primer mix and a sample-barcoded 5' primer, a second PCR ran about 6 to 11 cycles. Every single cDNA molecule received a tag from a template-switch adaptor with 12 random nucleotides. TCRdb analysed the 5' RACE reads with MiXCR anew, one entry per CDR3 protein. The sample lists approximately 1,700,000 distinct CDR3 sequences, roughly 43% occurring once. This record belongs to a study of blood T cells in healthy people across ages. Notes on the study in general: Age advanced and TCR beta diversity per million T cells fell, roughly linearly.

The specimen was blood. The sequence derives from a human donor in good health.

The CDR3 region is CASRSTSGDREQYF. CDR3 DNA: TGTGCCAGCAGATCGACTAGCGGGGACCGCGAGCAGTACTTC. The chain links TRBV2 to TRBJ2-7; 11 positions match TRBD2. This CDR3 has 14 amino acids. J lost 6 bases, V lost 6 bases, and 7 bases had no gene match. Germline lookup yields CDR1 SNHLY and CDR2 FYNNEI.